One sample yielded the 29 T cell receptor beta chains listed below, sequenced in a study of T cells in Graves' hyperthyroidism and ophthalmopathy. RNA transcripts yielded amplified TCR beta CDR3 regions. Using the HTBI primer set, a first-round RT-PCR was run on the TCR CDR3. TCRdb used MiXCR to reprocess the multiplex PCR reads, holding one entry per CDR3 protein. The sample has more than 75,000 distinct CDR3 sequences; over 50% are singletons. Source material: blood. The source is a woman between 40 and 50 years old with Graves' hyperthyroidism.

The CDR3 sequence: CSLGGTTEAFF. CDR3 DNA sequence: TGCAGCTTAGGAGGGACCACTGAAGCTTTCTTT. This chain connects TRBV29-1 to TRBJ1-1, with TRBD1 as a possible D gene (5 bases). Germline CDR1 SQVTM, CDR2 ANQGSEA. The CDR3 extends over 11 amino acids. Trimming left V 8 bases short and J 4 bases short, with 11 bases between.

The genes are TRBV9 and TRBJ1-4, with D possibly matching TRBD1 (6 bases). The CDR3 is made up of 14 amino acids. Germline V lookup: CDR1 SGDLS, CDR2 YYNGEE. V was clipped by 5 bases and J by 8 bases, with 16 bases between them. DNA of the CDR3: TGTGCCAGCAGAGGTGAAGGGGGGGTGGAAAAACTGTTTTTT. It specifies CASRGEGGVEKLFF. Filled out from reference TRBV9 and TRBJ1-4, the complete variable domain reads DSGVTQTPKHLITATGQRVTLRCSPRSGDLSVYWYQQSLDQGLQFLIQYYNGEERAKGNILERFSAQQFPDLHSELNLSSLELGDSALYFCASRGEGGVEKLFFGSGTQLSVL.

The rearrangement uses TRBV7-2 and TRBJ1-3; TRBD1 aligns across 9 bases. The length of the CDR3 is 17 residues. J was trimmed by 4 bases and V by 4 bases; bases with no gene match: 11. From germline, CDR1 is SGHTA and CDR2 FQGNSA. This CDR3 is CASSSHTTGQGGNTIYF. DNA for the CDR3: TGTGCCAGCAGCTCGCATACCACAGGACAGGGGGGAAACACCATATATTTT. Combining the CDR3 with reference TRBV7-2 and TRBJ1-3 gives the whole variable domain GAGVSQSPSNKVTEKGKDVELRCDPISGHTALYWYRQSLGQGLEFLIYFQGNSAPDKSGLPSDRFSAERTGGSVSTLTIQRTQQEDSAVYLCASSSHTTGQGGNTIYFGEGSWLTVV.

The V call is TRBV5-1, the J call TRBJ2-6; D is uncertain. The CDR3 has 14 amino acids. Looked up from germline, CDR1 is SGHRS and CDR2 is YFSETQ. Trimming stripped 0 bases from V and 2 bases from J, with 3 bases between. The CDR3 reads CASSLDTGANVLTF. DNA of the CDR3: TGCGCCAGCAGCTTGGATACTGGGGCCAACGTCCTGACTTTC.

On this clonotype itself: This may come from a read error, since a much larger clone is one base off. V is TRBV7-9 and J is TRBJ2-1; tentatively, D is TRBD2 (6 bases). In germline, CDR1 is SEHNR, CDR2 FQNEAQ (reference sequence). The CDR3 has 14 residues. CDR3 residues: CASSPGAAYNERFF. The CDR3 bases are TGTGCCAGCAGCCCGGGAGCGGCGTACAATGAGCGGTTCTTC.

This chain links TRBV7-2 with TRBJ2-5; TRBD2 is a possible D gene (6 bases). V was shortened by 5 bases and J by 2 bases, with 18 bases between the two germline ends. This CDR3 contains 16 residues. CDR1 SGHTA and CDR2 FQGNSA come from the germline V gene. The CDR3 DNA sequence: TGTGCCAGCAGCCGAGTGGCGGGGAGGATACAAGAGACCCAGTACTTC. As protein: CASSRVAGRIQETQYF. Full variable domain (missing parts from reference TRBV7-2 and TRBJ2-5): GAGVSQSPSNKVTEKGKDVELRCDPISGHTALYWYRQSLGQGLEFLIYFQGNSAPDKSGLPSDRFSAERTGGSVSTLTIQRTQQEDSAVYLCASSRVAGRIQETQYFGPGTRLLVL.

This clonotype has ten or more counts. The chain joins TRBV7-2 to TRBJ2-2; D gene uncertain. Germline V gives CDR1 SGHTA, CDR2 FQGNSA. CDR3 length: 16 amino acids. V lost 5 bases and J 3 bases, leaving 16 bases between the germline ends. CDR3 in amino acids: CASSQDVLRYTGELFF. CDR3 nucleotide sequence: TGTGCCAGCAGCCAAGACGTCCTGCGGTACACCGGGGAGCTGTTTTTT.

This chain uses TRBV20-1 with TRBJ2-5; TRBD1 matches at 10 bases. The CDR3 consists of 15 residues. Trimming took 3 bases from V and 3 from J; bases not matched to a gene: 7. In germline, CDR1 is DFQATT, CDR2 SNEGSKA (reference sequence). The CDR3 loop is CSASGVGTGEETQYF. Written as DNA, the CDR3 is TGCAGTGCTAGTGGCGTTGGGACAGGGGAAGAGACCCAGTACTTC.

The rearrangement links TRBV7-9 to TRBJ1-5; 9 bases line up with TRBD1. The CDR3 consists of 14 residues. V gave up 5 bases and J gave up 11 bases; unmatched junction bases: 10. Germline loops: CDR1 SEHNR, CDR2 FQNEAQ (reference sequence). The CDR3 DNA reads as TGTGCCAGCAGCCTGGACAGGGGCGGAGAGACCCAGCATTTT. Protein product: CASSLDRGGETQHF.

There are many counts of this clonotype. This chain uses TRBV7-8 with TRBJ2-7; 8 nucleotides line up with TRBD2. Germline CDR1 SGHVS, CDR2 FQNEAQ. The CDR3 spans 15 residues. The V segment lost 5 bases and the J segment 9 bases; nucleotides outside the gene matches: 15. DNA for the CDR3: TGTGCCAGCAGCGCACGGACTAGCTTGGGGTCCGGGCAGTACTTC. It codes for CASSARTSLGSGQYF.

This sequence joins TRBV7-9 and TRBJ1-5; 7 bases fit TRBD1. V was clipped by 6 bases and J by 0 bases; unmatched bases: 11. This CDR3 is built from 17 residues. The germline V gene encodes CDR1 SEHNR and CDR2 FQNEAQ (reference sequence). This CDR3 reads CASSLTGNGHSNQPQHF. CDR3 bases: TGTGCCAGCAGTTTGACAGGGAATGGGCATAGCAATCAGCCCCAGCATTTT. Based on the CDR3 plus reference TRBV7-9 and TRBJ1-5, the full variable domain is DTGVSQNPRHKITKRGQNVTFRCDPISEHNRLYWYRQTLGQGPEFLTYFQNEAQLEKSRLLSDRFSAERPKGSFSTLEIQRTEQGDSAMYLCASSLTGNGHSNQPQHFGDGTRLSIL.

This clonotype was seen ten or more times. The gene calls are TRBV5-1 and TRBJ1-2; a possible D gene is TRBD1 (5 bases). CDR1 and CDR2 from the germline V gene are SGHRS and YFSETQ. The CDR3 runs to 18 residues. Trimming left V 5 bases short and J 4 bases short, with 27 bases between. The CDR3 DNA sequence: TGCGCCAGCAGATCGTCCGGGGCAGCGCGGCTTACCTCCTATGGCTACACCTTC. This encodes CASRSSGAARLTSYGYTF. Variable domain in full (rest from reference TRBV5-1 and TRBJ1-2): KAGVTQTPRYLIKTRGQQVTLSCSPISGHRSVSWYQQTPGQGLQFLFEYFSETQRNKGNFPGRFSGRQFSNSRSEMNVSTLELGDSALYLCASRSSGAARLTSYGYTFGSGTRLTVV.

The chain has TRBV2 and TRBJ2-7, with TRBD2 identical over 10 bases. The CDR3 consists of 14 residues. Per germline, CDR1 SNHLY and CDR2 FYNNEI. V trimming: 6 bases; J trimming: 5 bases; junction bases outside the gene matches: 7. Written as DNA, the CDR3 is TGTGCCAGCAGCACTAGCGGGATGGTTAACGAGCAGTACTTC. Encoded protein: CASSTSGMVNEQYF.

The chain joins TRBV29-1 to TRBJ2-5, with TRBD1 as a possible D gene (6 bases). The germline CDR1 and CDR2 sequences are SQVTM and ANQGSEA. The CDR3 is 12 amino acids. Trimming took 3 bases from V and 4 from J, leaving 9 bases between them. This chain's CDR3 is CSVEGAGETQYF. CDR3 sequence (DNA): TGCAGCGTTGAGGGGGCCGGAGAGACCCAGTACTTC.

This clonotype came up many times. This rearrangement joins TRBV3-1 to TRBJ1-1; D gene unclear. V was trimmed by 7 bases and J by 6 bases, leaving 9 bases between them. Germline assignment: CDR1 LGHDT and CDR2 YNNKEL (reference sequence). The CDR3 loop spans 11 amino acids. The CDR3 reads CASTRGPEAFF. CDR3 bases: TGTGCCAGCACCCGAGGGCCTGAAGCTTTCTTT. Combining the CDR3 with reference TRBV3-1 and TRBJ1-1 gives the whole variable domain DTAVSQTPKYLVTQMGNDKSIKCEQNLGHDTMYWYKQDSKKFLKIMFSYNNKELIINETVPNRFSPKSPDKAHLNLHINSLELGDSAVYFCASTRGPEAFFGQGTRLTVV.

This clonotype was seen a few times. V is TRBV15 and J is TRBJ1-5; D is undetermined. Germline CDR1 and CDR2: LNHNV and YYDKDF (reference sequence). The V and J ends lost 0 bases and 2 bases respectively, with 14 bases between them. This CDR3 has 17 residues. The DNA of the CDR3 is TGTGCCACCAGCAGAGATACGTTAGGCCCTGGCAATCAGCCCCAGCATTTT. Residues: CATSRDTLGPGNQPQHF.

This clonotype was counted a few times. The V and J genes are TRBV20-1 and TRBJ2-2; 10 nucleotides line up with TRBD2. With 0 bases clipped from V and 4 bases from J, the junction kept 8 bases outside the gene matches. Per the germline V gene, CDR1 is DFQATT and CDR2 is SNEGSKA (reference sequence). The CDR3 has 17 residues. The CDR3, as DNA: TGCAGTGCTAGAGACCCCATAACTAGCGGGACCACCGGGGAGCTGTTTTTT. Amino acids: CSARDPITSGTTGELFF.

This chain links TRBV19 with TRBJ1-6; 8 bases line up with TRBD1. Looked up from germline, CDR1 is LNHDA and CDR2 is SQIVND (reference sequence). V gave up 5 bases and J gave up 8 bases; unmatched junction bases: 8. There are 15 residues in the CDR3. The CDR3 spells CASSVPGQAYSPLHF. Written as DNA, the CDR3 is TGTGCCAGTAGTGTTCCGGGACAGGCCTATTCACCCCTCCACTTT.

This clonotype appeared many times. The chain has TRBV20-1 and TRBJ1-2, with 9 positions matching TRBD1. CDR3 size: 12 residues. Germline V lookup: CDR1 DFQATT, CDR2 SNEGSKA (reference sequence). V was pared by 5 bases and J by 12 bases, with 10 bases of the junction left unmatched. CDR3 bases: TGCAGTGCTCATCCGGGACAGGGAAGACACACCTTC. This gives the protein CSAHPGQGRHTF.

The CDR3 DNA follows: TGCAGCGGACAGGGGGCTTATGGGAACACTGAAGCTTTCTTT. Its translation is CSGQGAYGNTEAFF. The chain recombines TRBV29-1 with TRBJ1-1; TRBD1 aligns across 10 bases. CDR1 is SQVTM and CDR2 is ANQGSEA in the germline V gene. The CDR3 totals 14 residues. The V gene end was trimmed by 7 bases and the J gene end by 1 base; junction bases not matched to a gene: 6.

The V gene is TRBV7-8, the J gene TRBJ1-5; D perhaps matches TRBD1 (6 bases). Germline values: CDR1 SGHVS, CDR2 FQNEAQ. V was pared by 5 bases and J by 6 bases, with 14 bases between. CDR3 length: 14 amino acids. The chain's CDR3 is CASSIRQAGQPQHF. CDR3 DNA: TGTGCCAGCAGCATCCGACAGGCGGGTCAGCCCCAGCATTTT.

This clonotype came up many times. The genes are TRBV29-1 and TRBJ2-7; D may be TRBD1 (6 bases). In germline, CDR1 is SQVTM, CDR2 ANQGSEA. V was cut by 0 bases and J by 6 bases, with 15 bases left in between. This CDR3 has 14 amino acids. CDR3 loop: CSVEDQDRPAEQYF. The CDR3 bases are TGCAGCGTTGAAGATCAAGACAGGCCGGCCGAGCAGTACTTC.

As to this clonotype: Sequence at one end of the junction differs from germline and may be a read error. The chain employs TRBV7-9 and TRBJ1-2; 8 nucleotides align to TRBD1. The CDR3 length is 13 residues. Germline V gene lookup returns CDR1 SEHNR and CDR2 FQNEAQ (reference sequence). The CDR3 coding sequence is TGTGCCAGCAGCCTACAGGGGGGATCTGGCTACACTTTC. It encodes CASSLQGGSGYTF.

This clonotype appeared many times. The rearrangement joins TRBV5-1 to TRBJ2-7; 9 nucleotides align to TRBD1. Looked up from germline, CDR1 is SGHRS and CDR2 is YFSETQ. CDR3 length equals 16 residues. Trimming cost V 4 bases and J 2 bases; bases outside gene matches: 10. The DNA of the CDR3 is TGCGCCAGCAGCCGCGGGACAGGGCCATCGACCTACGAGCAGTACTTC. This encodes CASSRGTGPSTYEQYF. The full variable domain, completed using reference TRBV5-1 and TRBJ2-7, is KAGVTQTPRYLIKTRGQQVTLSCSPISGHRSVSWYQQTPGQGLQFLFEYFSETQRNKGNFPGRFSGRQFSNSRSEMNVSTLELGDSALYLCASSRGTGPSTYEQYFGPGTRLTVT.

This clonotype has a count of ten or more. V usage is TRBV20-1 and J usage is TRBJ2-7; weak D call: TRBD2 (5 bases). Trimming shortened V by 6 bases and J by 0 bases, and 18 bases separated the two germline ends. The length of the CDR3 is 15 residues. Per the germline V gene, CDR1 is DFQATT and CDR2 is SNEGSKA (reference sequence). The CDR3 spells CSATSGKRSSYEQYF. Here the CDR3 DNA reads TGCAGTGCAACCTCCGGGAAAAGAAGCTCCTACGAGCAGTACTTC.

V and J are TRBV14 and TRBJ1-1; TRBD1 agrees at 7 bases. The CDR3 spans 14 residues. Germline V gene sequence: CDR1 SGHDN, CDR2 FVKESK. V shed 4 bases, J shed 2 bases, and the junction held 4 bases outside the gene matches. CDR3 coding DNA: TGTGCCAGCAGCCTCAGGACAGGAAACACTGAAGCTTTCTTT. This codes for CASSLRTGNTEAFF.

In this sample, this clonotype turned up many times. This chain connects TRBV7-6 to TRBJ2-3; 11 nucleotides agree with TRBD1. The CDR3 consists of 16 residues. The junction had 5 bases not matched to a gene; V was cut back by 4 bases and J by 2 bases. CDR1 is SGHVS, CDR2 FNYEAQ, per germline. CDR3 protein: CASSSFGQGATDTQYF. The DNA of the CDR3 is TGTGCCAGCAGCTCATTCGGACAGGGGGCCACAGATACGCAGTATTTT.

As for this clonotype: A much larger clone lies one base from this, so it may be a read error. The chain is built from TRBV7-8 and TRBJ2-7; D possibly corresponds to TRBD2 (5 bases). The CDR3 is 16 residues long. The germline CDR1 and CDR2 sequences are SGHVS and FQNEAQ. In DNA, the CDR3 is TGCGCCAGCAGCCCACCCCCTCCCGTCCTAGCAAACGAGCAGTACTTC. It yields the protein CASSPPPPVLANEQYF.

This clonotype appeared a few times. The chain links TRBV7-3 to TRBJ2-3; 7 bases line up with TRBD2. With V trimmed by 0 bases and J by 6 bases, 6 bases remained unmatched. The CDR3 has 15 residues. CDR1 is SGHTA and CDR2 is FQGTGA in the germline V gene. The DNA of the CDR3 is TGTGCCAGCAGCTTAACGACTAGCCCGTCGGATACGCAGTATTTT. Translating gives CASSLTTSPSDTQYF. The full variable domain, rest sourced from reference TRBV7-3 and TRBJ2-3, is GAGVSQTPSNKVTEKGKYVELRCDPISGHTALYWYRQSLGQGPEFLIYFQGTGAADDSGLPNDRFFAVRPEGSVSTLKIQRTERGDSAVYLCASSLTTSPSDTQYFGPGTRLTVL.